A single sample gave rise to the 22 T cell receptor beta chains below, sequenced in a study of T cells in Graves' hyperthyroidism and ophthalmopathy. Amplification targeted TCR beta CDR3 regions from RNA transcripts. RT-PCR in the first round (using the HTBI primer set) targeted the TCR CDR3. TCRdb fed the multiplex PCR reads into MiXCR, producing one record per CDR3 protein. The top ten hold less than 20% of the sample, which has about 350,000 distinct CDR3 sequences, over 15% seen once. Source material: blood. The receptors stem from a woman aged 40 to 50 with Graves' ophthalmopathy.

In its sample, this clonotype was seen many times. J is TRBJ1-5 and V is TRBV28; D might be TRBD1 (5 bases). This CDR3 is 15 amino acids long. Deletions cut 6 bases from V and 2 bases from J, with 14 bases between. Germline-derived CDR1 and CDR2 are MDHEN and SYDVKM. CDR3 sequence: CASRRDSTGNQPQHF. For the CDR3, the DNA is TGTGCCAGCAGAAGAGACAGTACGGGCAATCAGCCCCAGCATTTT.

This clonotype was seen only once. The V gene is TRBV28, the J gene TRBJ1-1; D perhaps matches TRBD1 (6 bases). This CDR3 region has 16 residues. V gave up 6 bases and J gave up 0 bases, with 17 bases separating them. Germline V gene data show CDR1 as MDHEN and CDR2 as SYDVKM. CDR3 sequence (DNA): TGTGCCAGCAGCTACCGGGGGCGCGATATGAACACTGAAGCTTTCTTT. Its protein is CASSYRGRDMNTEAFF.

This clonotype was seen ten or more times. The chain employs TRBV6-2 or TRBV6-3 and TRBJ1-6; D is undetermined. Germline CDR1 MNHEY, CDR2 SVGEGT. V shed 2 bases and J shed 11 bases, with 4 bases lying between them. The CDR3 extends over 11 amino acids. In nucleotides, the CDR3 is TGTGCCAGCAGTTACCGGCCACCCCTCCACTTT. Its protein product is CASSYRPPLHF.

This clonotype was seen many times. V gene TRBV5-1 combines with J gene TRBJ1-1; 8 bases agree with TRBD1. The CDR3 runs to 15 residues. Germline V lookup: CDR1 SGHRS, CDR2 YFSETQ. With V trimmed by 1 base and J by 10 bases, 12 bases remained unmatched. The CDR3 DNA reads TGCGCCAGCAGCTTGTCGGCACAGGGGGTTTTGGGAGCTTTCTTT. Its protein product is CASSLSAQGVLGAFF.

This clonotype appeared many times. The J gene is TRBJ1-2, the V gene TRBV28; 8 bases line up with TRBD1. Losses at the gene ends were 7 bases for V and 4 bases for J; bases not matched to a gene: 14. CDR1 and CDR2 (germline): MDHEN, SYDVKM. CDR3 length: 16 residues. CDR3 protein: CASTNIGDRTVYGYTF. CDR3 nucleotides: TGTGCCAGCACAAACATAGGGGACAGGACCGTCTATGGCTACACCTTC.

Ten or more counts support this clonotype. The chain couples TRBV6-2 or TRBV6-3 to TRBJ1-2; D is undetermined. The CDR3 is 17 residues long. V gave up 6 bases and J gave up 8 bases, with 28 bases separating them. The germline V gene encodes CDR1 MNHEY and CDR2 SVGEGT. This CDR3 reads CASSSQPSSEDRWGYTF. The DNA of the CDR3 is TGTGCCAGCAGCTCCCAACCCTCTTCTGAGGATCGATGGGGCTACACCTTC.

This clonotype was picked up many times. The V call is TRBV28, the J call TRBJ1-2; D may be TRBD1 (6 bases). Germline CDR1 reads MDHEN; CDR2 reads SYDVKM. V was trimmed by 7 bases and J by 6 bases, leaving 15 bases between them. The CDR3 totals 13 residues. In DNA form, the CDR3 reads TGTGCCAGCAAAGAGGGGGGACGGGATGGCTACACCTTC. Protein product: CASKEGGRDGYTF.

This clonotype has a count of ten or more. The CDR3 DNA sequence: TGTGCCAGCAGTTTATTCACATTACGCTATGGCTACACCTTC. Translated: CASSLFTLRYGYTF. V usage is TRBV28 and J usage is TRBJ1-2; D is unclear. V was clipped by 1 base and J by 4 bases, with 10 bases between them. CDR1 MDHEN and CDR2 SYDVKM come from the germline V gene. The CDR3 runs 14 residues.

This clonotype was seen ten or more times. The V gene is TRBV13, the J gene TRBJ2-5; the D call may be TRBD1 or TRBD2 (5 bases each). Trimming stripped 5 bases from V and 7 bases from J, with 17 bases between. CDR3 length: 14 residues. The germline V gene encodes CDR1 PRHDT and CDR2 FYEKMQ (reference sequence). The CDR3 sequence is CASSLQGRVLTQYF. The CDR3 DNA sequence: TGTGCCAGCAGCCTTCAGGGACGAGTCTTGACCCAGTACTTC.

At least ten counts were recorded for this clonotype. As DNA, the CDR3 is TGTGCCAGCAGCCAAGGCCTCGGGGCCGGCTACGAGCAGTACTTC. Its translation is CASSQGLGAGYEQYF. The V and J genes are TRBV4-2 and TRBJ2-7, with D perhaps matching TRBD1 or TRBD2 (5 bases each). V was clipped by 1 base and J by 3 bases, with 13 bases between them. The CDR3 sequence is 15 residues long. Germline V gives CDR1 LGHNA, CDR2 YNFKEQ.

There are many counts of this clonotype. The chain joins TRBV30 to TRBJ1-1, with 8 bases aligning to TRBD1. After removal of 5 bases from V and 7 bases from J, the junction contained 6 bases not matched to a gene. The CDR3 runs 12 residues. CDR1 and CDR2 (germline): GTSNPN, SVGIG (reference sequence). CDR3 protein: CAWGQGGGEAFF. The DNA for the CDR3 is TGTGCCTGGGGACAGGGCGGGGGTGAAGCTTTCTTT.

This clonotype was picked up many times. V and J are TRBV2 and TRBJ2-6; D unresolved. The CDR3 covers 15 residues. The germline V and J ends were trimmed by 3 bases and 0 bases, with 6 bases remaining between them. The germline CDR1 and CDR2 sequences are SNHLY and FYNNEI. The DNA of the CDR3 is TGTGCCAGCAGTGATAGAGTCTCTGGGGCCAACGTCCTGACTTTC. Protein sequence: CASSDRVSGANVLTF.

This chain joins TRBV7-2 and TRBJ2-4; 8 positions match TRBD1. Trimming removed 5 bases from V and 8 bases from J; junction bases left unmatched: 5. This CDR3 spans 13 amino acids. Germline assignment: CDR1 SGHTA and CDR2 FQGNSA. CDR3 DNA: TGTGCCAGCAGCCTGGGACAGGACCACATTCAGTACTTC. Residues: CASSLGQDHIQYF.

This clonotype was seen many times. This may come from a read error, since a much larger clone is one base off. The CDR3 ends on some other residue instead of the conserved phenylalanine or tryptophan, so this is likely a read error. The chain is built from TRBV12-3 or TRBV12-4 and TRBJ1-1; D remains unclear. V lost 3 bases and J 3 bases, leaving 14 bases between the germline ends. The CDR3 runs to 15 residues. The CDR3 loop is CASSFVPMRDTEAFS. Written as DNA, the CDR3 is TGTGCCAGCAGTTTCGTGCCCATGAGGGACACTGAAGCTTTCTCT.

This clonotype has at least ten counts. This rearrangement joins TRBV6-1 to TRBJ1-2; no firm D call. Germline V CDR1 and CDR2: MNHNS, SASEGT. The CDR3 consists of 15 residues. V lost 4 bases and J lost 9, with 21 bases in between. CDR3 nucleotide sequence: TGTGCCAGCAGTGCTCGGTCGAGGAGTTATGGTAGCTACACCTTC. It yields the protein CASSARSRSYGSYTF.

This clonotype has just a few counts. A read error is possible here, since a much larger clone lies one base away. The chain is built from TRBV20-1 and TRBJ2-7, with 9 bases that match TRBD2. The CDR3 runs to 13 residues. With V trimmed by 4 bases and J by 3 bases, 4 bases remained unmatched. Germline CDR1 reads DFQATT; CDR2 reads SNEGSKA (reference sequence). The CDR3 bases are TGCAGTGCTATAGCGGGAGTACGCTACGAGCAGTACTTC. It specifies CSAIAGVRYEQYF.

The rearrangement links TRBV24-1 to TRBJ2-7; D uncertain. Germline V gene data show CDR1 as KGHDR and CDR2 as SFDVKD. This CDR3 has 15 amino acids. Trimming cost V 2 bases and J 2 bases, with 12 bases left between them. The CDR3 sequence: CATSDSGSRPYEQYF. CDR3 nucleotides: TGTGCCACCAGTGATTCCGGAAGCAGGCCCTACGAGCAGTACTTC.

The gene calls are TRBV6-1 and TRBJ2-7; 7 bases match TRBD2. CDR1 and CDR2 from the germline V gene are MNHNS and SASEGT. The J segment lost 2 bases and the V segment lost 6 bases, leaving 10 bases of the junction unmatched. This CDR3 is built from 15 residues. For the CDR3, the DNA is TGTGCCAGCAGAACACTAGGCGGGGGAACCTACGAGCAGTACTTC. It encodes CASRTLGGGTYEQYF.

Only a few counts were recorded for this clonotype. The chain uses TRBV11-1 and TRBJ2-5; TRBD1 matches at 9 bases. CDR1 is SGHAT and CDR2 is FQDESV in the germline V gene (reference sequence). This CDR3 has 17 residues. The ends lost 4 bases at V and 5 bases at J; junction bases unmatched: 14. The CDR3 region has the DNA TGTGCCAGCAGCTCACCTCTCTCACCCGACAGGGGGGAGACCCAGTACTTC. Its translation is CASSSPLSPDRGETQYF.

The chain combines TRBV12-3 or TRBV12-4 with TRBJ2-5; D unresolved. V dropped 2 bases and J dropped 3 bases, with 13 bases sitting between them. The CDR3 has 15 amino acids. The chain's CDR3 is CASSLMDLPKETQYF. CDR3 DNA: TGTGCCAGCAGTTTAATGGACCTTCCCAAAGAGACCCAGTACTTC.

The gene calls are TRBV9 and TRBJ1-1, with D possibly TRBD1 on 6 matching bases. Between the trimmed V and J ends, which lost 3 bases and 1 base, there was a span of 13 bases. The V gene's germline CDR1 is SGDLS and CDR2 YYNGEE. The CDR3 loop spans 15 amino acids. CDR3 in amino acids: CASSAFGQSNTEAFF. The DNA of the CDR3 is TGTGCCAGCAGCGCGTTCGGACAGTCGAACACTGAAGCTTTCTTT.

The table lists this clonotype with many counts. The chain links TRBV4-1 to TRBJ2-7, with no clear D. The CDR3 runs to 16 residues. V was cut by 0 bases and J by 0 bases, with 12 bases left in between. Germline V gene lookup returns CDR1 MGHRA and CDR2 YSYEKL. The CDR3 DNA sequence: TGCGCCAGCAGCCAAGATCCCCCGGCTAGCTCCTACGAGCAGTACTTC. This encodes CASSQDPPASSYEQYF.